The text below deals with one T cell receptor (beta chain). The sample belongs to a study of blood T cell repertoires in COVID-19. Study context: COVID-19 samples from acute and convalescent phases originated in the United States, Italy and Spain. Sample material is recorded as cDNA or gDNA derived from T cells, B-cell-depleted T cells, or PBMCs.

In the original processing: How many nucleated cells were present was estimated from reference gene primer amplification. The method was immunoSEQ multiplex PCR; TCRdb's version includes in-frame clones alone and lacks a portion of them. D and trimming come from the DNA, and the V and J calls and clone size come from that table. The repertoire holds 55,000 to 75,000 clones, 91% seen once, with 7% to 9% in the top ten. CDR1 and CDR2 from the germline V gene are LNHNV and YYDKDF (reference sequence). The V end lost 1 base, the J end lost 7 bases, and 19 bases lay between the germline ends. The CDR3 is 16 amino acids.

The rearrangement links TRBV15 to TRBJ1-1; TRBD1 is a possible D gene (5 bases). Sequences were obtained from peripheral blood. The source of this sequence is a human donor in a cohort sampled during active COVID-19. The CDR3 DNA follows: TGTGCCACCAGCAGAGCGTCCAGCGGGGACCAAGTTGAAGCTTTCTTT. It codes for CATSRASSGDQVEAFF.